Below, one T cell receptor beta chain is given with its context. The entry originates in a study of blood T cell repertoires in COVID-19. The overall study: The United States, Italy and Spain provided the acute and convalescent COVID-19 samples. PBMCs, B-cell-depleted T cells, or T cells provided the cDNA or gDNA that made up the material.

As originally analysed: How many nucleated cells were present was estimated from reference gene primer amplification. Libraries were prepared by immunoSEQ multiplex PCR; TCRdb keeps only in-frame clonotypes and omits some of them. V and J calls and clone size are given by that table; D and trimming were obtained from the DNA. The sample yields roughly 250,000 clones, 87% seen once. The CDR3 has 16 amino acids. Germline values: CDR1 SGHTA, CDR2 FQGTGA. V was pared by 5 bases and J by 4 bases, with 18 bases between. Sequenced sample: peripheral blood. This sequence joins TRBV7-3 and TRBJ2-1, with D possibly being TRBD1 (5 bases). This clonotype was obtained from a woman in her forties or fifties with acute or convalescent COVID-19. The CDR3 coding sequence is TGTGCCAGCAGCCACTCCCCTAGTAGGGGTTACAATGAGCAGTTCTTC. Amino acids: CASSHSPSRGYNEQFF.